Listed here are 18 T cell receptor beta chains from one sample, sequenced in a study of OX40 agonist ivuxolimab in advanced cancers. Measured with immunoSEQ multiplex PCR; TCRdb has only the in-frame clones, and not every one. Among around 83,000 clones listed, 90% to 95% were seen once. The sample consisted of CD4+ or CD8+ T cells sorted from blood, taken in a trial of the OX40 agonist ivuxolimab. The source of these receptors is an adult with an advanced solid tumor such as melanoma, head and neck, liver or kidney cancer.

The V call is TRBV5-4, the J call TRBJ2-7; 8 nucleotides match TRBD2. CDR3 length equals 14 residues. V was pared by 3 bases and J by 9 bases, with 11 bases of the junction left unmatched. CDR1 SGHNT and CDR2 YYREEE come from the germline V gene (reference sequence). The CDR3 here is CASSSGGGGTRQYF. The CDR3 nucleotides are TGTGCCAGCAGCTCCGGGGGGGGAGGGACCCGGCAGTACTTC.

J is TRBJ2-7 and V is TRBV6-6; 8 bases match TRBD1. Trimming at V came to 6 bases and at J to 0 bases, leaving 10 bases not matched to a gene. The CDR3 runs to 16 residues. CDR1 and CDR2 (germline): MNHNY, SVGAGI (reference sequence). For the CDR3, the DNA is TGTGCCAGCAGGCCCAGGGGGCGCGGCTACTCCTACGAGCAGTACTTC. Translating it yields CASRPRGRGYSYEQYF.

The chain combines TRBV30 with TRBJ1-2; D uncertain. The germline CDR1 and CDR2 sequences are GTSNPN and SVGIG (reference sequence). V lost 0 bases and J lost 2, with 16 bases in between. The CDR3 runs 16 residues. The CDR3 sequence: CAWSVGVGRWNYGYTF. CDR3 bases: TGTGCCTGGAGTGTAGGTGTAGGGAGGTGGAACTATGGCTACACCTTC.

DNA for the CDR3: TGCAGCGTTGACAGGGTCGGAGATACGCAGTATTTT. It yields the protein CSVDRVGDTQYF. The rearrangement links TRBV29-1 to TRBJ2-3; tentatively, D is TRBD1 (5 bases). Germline CDR1 and CDR2: SQVTM and ANQGSEA. The CDR3 totals 12 residues. Trimming pared 3 bases from V and 5 bases from J, leaving 9 bases between.

The J gene is TRBJ2-1, the V gene TRBV5-5; the D call may be TRBD1 or TRBD2 (5 bases each). Germline values: CDR1 SGHKS, CDR2 YYEKEE (reference sequence). V gave up 2 bases and J gave up 10 bases, with 16 bases separating them. The CDR3 length is 14 residues. The DNA of the CDR3 is TGTGCCAGCAGCTTTGTCGACTTGAGGGGAGAGCAGTTCTTC. It specifies CASSFVDLRGEQFF.

The V call is TRBV6-1, the J call TRBJ1-4, with 9 bases aligning to TRBD1. With 6 bases clipped from V and 6 bases from J, the junction kept 8 bases outside the gene matches. CDR3 length: 15 residues. In germline, CDR1 is MNHNS, CDR2 SASEGT. Here the CDR3 DNA reads TGTGCCAGCAGGGGACCGGGACAGGGTTATGAAAAACTGTTTTTT. It translates to CASRGPGQGYEKLFF.

This chain uses TRBV2 with TRBJ2-1; TRBD2 agrees at 12 bases. V lost 4 bases and J lost 7; bases outside the gene matches: 5. CDR3 size: 15 residues. Germline V lookup: CDR1 SNHLY, CDR2 FYNNEI. CDR3 bases: TGTGCCAGCAGTGCTAGCGGGAGGGCCAGTAATGAGCAGTTCTTC. This translates into CASSASGRASNEQFF.

V usage is TRBV10-2 and J usage is TRBJ2-2, with D unclear. V shed 4 bases and J shed 6 bases, with 15 bases lying between them. Germline-derived CDR1 and CDR2 are WSHSY and SAAADI. The CDR3 length is 15 residues. CDR3 nucleotides: TGCGCCAGCAGTGTTCTCGGAGCGCGAGCCGGGGAGCTGTTTTTT. Protein product: CASSVLGARAGELFF.

The gene calls are TRBV5-1 and TRBJ2-5, with 8 bases aligning to TRBD2. V lost 0 bases and J lost 5; bases outside the gene matches: 12. The CDR3 runs to 17 residues. CDR1 is SGHRS, CDR2 YFSETQ, per germline. CDR3 DNA sequence: TGCGCCAGCAGCTTGGGCCGAAGCGGGAGTAGATTTGAGACCCAGTACTTC. Its protein product is CASSLGRSGSRFETQYF.

This sequence joins TRBV11-2 and TRBJ2-5; 9 positions match TRBD1. The V gene end was trimmed by 5 bases and the J gene end by 2 bases; junction bases not matched to a gene: 9. The CDR3 is made up of 16 amino acids. The germline V gene encodes CDR1 SGHAT and CDR2 FQNNGV. The CDR3 is CASSLPPGQGQETQYF. For the CDR3, the DNA is TGTGCCAGCAGCCTACCCCCCGGACAGGGGCAAGAGACCCAGTACTTC.

The V and J genes are TRBV18 and TRBJ1-3; D is possibly TRBD1 (5 bases). The germline V gene encodes CDR1 KGHSH and CDR2 LQKENI. The CDR3 has 15 residues. V dropped 3 bases and J dropped 0 bases, with 9 bases sitting between them. CDR3 residues: CASSPGRISGNTIYF. The CDR3 DNA sequence: TGTGCCAGCTCACCGGGACGGATCTCTGGAAACACCATATATTTT.

A single count supports this clone. V gene TRBV5-6 combines with J gene TRBJ1-4; 9 nucleotides align to TRBD1. V trimming: 3 bases; J trimming: 0 bases; junction bases outside the gene matches: 6. CDR1 is SGHDT and CDR2 is YYEEEE in the germline V gene. This CDR3 region has 17 residues. CDR3 protein: CASSWRTGASTNEKLFF. As DNA, the CDR3 is TGTGCCAGCAGCTGGAGGACAGGGGCCTCAACTAATGAAAAACTGTTTTTT.

The rearrangement joins TRBV28 to TRBJ2-7; D is perhaps TRBD2 (5 bases). The CDR3 covers 13 residues. V lost 7 bases and J 2 bases, leaving 12 bases between the germline ends. Germline V CDR1 and CDR2: MDHEN, SYDVKM. The CDR3 sequence: CASTSSPAYEQYF. The CDR3 nucleotides are TGTGCCAGCACTAGCAGCCCGGCCTACGAGCAGTACTTC.

The J gene is TRBJ1-4, the V gene TRBV9; 9 nucleotides agree with TRBD1. The germline gives CDR1 SGDLS, CDR2 YYNGEE. With 3 bases clipped from V and 8 bases from J, the junction kept 8 bases outside the gene matches. CDR3 length equals 15 residues. CDR3 bases: TGTGCCAGCAGCGAGGGGGGACAGGGATGGGAAAAACTGTTTTTT. Residues: CASSEGGQGWEKLFF.

This clone was seen only once. The rearrangement links TRBV7-8 to TRBJ1-1, with TRBD1 matching 8 bases. The germline CDR1 and CDR2 sequences are SGHVS and FQNEAQ. V was clipped by 3 bases and J by 1 base; unmatched bases: 7. This CDR3 has 16 amino acids. CDR3 in amino acids: CASSFPRTGPNTEAFF. CDR3 nucleotides: TGTGCCAGCAGCTTTCCCCGGACAGGGCCGAACACTGAAGCTTTCTTT.

DNA for the CDR3: TGTGCCAGCAGTGTAACCGGGACAGGGTTGAGCGAGCAGTACTTC. This gives the protein CASSVTGTGLSEQYF. This rearrangement joins TRBV28 to TRBJ2-7, with 9 positions matching TRBD1. The CDR3 runs to 15 residues. V lost 5 bases to trimming and J lost 6 bases; unmatched junction nucleotides: 11. CDR1 MDHEN and CDR2 SYDVKM come from the germline V gene.

The table lists this clone with a count of one. The rearrangement links TRBV10-2 to TRBJ2-5, with D tentatively TRBD1 or TRBD2 (6 bases each). This CDR3 comprises 14 residues. Looked up from germline, CDR1 is WSHSY and CDR2 is SAAADI. The V end was cut by 6 bases, the J end by 5 bases, with 16 bases between. The CDR3 region has the DNA TGCGCCAGCAGGGGGGGCGCAGGGATGGAGACCCAGTACTTC. It yields the protein CASRGGAGMETQYF.

The rearrangement joins TRBV12-5 to TRBJ2-3; 8 bases line up with TRBD2. The CDR3 has 15 residues. Per the germline V gene, CDR1 is LGHNT and CDR2 is FRNRAP. J lost 2 bases, V lost 6 bases, and 7 bases had no gene match. This CDR3 reads CASGLGLVLTDTQYF. Written as DNA, the CDR3 is TGTGCTAGTGGCCTGGGACTAGTTCTCACAGATACGCAGTATTTT.